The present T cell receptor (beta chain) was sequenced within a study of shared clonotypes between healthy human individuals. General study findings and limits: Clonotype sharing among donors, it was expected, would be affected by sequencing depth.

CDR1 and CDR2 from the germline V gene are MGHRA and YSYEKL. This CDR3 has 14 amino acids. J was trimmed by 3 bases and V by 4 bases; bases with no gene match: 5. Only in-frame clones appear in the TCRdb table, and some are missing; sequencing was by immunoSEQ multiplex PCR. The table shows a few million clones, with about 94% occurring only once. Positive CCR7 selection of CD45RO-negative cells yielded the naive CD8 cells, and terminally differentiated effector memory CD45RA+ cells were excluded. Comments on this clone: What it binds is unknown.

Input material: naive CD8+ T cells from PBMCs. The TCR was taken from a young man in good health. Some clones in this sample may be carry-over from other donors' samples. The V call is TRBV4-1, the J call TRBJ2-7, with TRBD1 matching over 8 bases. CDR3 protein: CASSPRGLGYEQYF. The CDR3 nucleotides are TGCGCCAGCAGCCCCAGGGGGCTCGGCTACGAGCAGTACTTC.